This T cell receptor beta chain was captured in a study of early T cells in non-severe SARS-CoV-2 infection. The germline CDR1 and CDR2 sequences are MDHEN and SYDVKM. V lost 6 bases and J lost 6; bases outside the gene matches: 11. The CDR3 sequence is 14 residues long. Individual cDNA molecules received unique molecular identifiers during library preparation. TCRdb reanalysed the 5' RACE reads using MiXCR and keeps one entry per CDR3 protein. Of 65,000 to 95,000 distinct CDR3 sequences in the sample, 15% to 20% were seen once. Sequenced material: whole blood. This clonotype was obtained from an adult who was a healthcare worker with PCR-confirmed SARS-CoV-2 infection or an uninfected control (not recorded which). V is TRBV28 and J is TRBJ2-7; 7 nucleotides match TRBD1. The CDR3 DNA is TGTGCCAGCAGCCGAGGGGGCTCCAGCGCCGAGCAGTACTTC. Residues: CASSRGGSSAEQYF.